The clone carrying this T cell receptor beta chain has more than one count but fewer than ten. Its antigen is as yet unknown. CDR1 and CDR2 (germline): MDHEN, SYDVKM. The CDR3 has 13 amino acids. V lost 6 bases to trimming and J lost 5 bases, with 13 bases between them. This specimen belongs to a study of human T cells and chemical hapten exposure. Study outcomes and limitations: Donors in the study had alopecia, meaning their immune response may differ from healthy people's. There were significantly more large CDR3 similarity clusters among expanded TCRs than among controls.

MiXCR, applied by TCRdb to the RACE reads, yields one record per CDR3 protein. The sample comprises some 200,000 distinct CDR3 sequences, 25% to 35% of which are singletons, and under 3% rests with the top ten. The time point: pre-sensitization, week 0. Sample treatment: therapeutic diphenylcyclopropenone sensitization with weekly scalp DPC. Non-pregnant alopecia patients aged 18 to 70, suitable for DPC therapy. Unfractionated whole blood was the source of the extracted total RNA. Specimen: whole blood, collected in connection with sensitization to the hapten diphenylcyclopropenone (DPC). V and J are TRBV28 and TRBJ2-5; weak D call: TRBD1 (6 bases). The TCR sequence derives from a woman aged 25 to 39 with alopecia areata. Some clones in this sample may be carry-over from other donors' samples. The CDR3 loop reads CASSYTGRETQYF. The CDR3 nucleotides are TGTGCCAGCAGCTACACAGGGCGGGAGACCCAGTACTTC.